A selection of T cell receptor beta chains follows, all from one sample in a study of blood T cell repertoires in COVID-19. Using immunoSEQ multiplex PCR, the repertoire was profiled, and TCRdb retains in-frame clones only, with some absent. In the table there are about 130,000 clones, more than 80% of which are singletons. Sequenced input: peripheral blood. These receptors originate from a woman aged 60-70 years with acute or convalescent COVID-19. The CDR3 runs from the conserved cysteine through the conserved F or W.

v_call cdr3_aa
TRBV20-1 CSASSTSRGEQFF
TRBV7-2 CASSSRRDRTEAFF
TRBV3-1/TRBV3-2 CASSQEPFGGGTEAFF
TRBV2 CASTTSAGANYGYTF
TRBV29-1 CSLGQGDREAFF
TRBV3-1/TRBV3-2 CASSPNSGSTDTQYF
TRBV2 CASSEGGGSGYGYTF
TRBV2 CASSDGGAAGTEAFF
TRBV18 CASSPITLVSSYNEQFF
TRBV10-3 CAIRGDKVAGYTF
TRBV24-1 CATGQGGTDTQYF
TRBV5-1 CASSLSAGELFF
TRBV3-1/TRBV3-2 CASSQADRGTGPQHF
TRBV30 CAWSLRGIGLANYGYTF
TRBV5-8 CASSAEKLFF
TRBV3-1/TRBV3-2 CASSQDQGTESTEAFF
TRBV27 CASSAPERGGAFNNEQFF
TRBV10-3 CAISESSGSYNEQFF
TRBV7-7 CASSQGWVDQETQYF
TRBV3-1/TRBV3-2 CASSKEPGTGRPGAFF
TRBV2 CASSPEFMNTEAFF
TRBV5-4 CASSLGATRVYTF
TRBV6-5 CASSRNRGRVTEAFF
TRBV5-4 CASRSYDRLNTEAFF
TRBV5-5 CASSLVAGVNTEAFF
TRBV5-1 CASSLAGTAYQPQHF
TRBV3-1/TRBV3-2 CASSPLISAGGRDTQYF
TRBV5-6 CASSIRGRGGELFF
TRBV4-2 CASSQGGGNGYTF
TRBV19 CASSIMAGGQTSNQPQHF
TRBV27 CASSSGLAGGNEQFF
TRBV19 CASSQGYYGYTF
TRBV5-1 CASSLGGNLGNEQFF
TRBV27 CASSPGTGTVQPQHF
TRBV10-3 CAISGRDTGELFF
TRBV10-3 CAISEGGYGYTF
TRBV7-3 CASSLTQMGTEAFF
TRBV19 CASSITGTTYLVDQPQHF
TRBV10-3 CAISGQGPEYNEQFF
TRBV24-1 CATSVDRGHTGELFF
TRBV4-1 CASSHQTGNQPQHF
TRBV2 CASHGGNTEAFF
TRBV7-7 CASSFSRGEKLFF
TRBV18 CASSPRTGWDYGYTF
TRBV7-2 CASTHQAGKETQYF
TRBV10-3 CATAGGSYNEQFF
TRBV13 CASSPGLWNTEAFF
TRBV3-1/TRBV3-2 CASSQARSSFSYNEQFF
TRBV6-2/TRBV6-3 CASSSPGQGRVGYTF
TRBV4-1 CASSQSLGQGDGSSYEQYF
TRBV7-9 CASSLGPTSGQETQYF
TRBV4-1 CASSQPRLVSGNTIYF
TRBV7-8 CASSLLQGERALHF
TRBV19 CATQSQTAKNTEAFF